This T cell receptor beta chain is from a study of cytomegalovirus exposure and HLA in healthy donors listed by TCRdb under 2017. Broadly, across the study: An earlier analysis of approximately 640 of the donors reported more than 250 Gb of sequence data and about 100 million unique TCR beta sequences from 190 million or so T cells. An early release covering roughly 600 HLA-typed donors comprised about 310 gigabases of sequencing data and approximately 85 million unique TCR sequences. Of the 300 to 450 genotyped donors, 65% to 90% were placed in the genetic ancestry cluster associated with self-reported Caucasian donors. The aim of the study was to test whether cataloging public T cell receptors could identify signatures of past pathogen exposure. The T cell repertoires of some 670 subjects were profiled by immunosequencing and related to cytomegalovirus serostatus. Besides the first cohort of roughly 700 subjects, a separate validation cohort made up of 120 different subjects was used. To predict cytomegalovirus infection status, the study combined high-throughput TCR immunosequencing, statistical association of individual TCRs with disease status, and machine learning. To study patterns of TCR occurrence, a later analysis re-analyzed previously published TCR beta repertoires from 666 donors and added high-resolution HLA genotyping. Rather than using new phenotypic data, the later analysis identified candidate immune exposures from TCR beta sequences and from how often those sequences occurred across donors. In an earlier analysis of 550 to 700 of the donors, high-throughput TCR beta sequencing was used to judge whether each TCR beta V gene segment behaved as functional or pseudogenic. Donor age, sex, ethnicity and CMV serostatus were compiled together with the repertoire data. A later genetic analysis took genome-wide SNP genotypes for about three fifths of the 666 donors and used that subset as a discovery cohort. All discovery cohort repertoires had been generated using a single sequencing platform. Class I and class II HLA loci were covered by the typing at four-digit resolution. Typing coverage varied by locus: roughly 629-630 donors for A, B, C, DRB1 and DQB1; 500 to 550 for DQA1; approximately 610 for DPA1; roughly 450 for DPB1. Roughly 5 DR-DQ haplotypes were handled as single units for association and clustering because linkage in the cohort was strong. Among about 370 genotyped donors of the cohort, an average of roughly 230,000 unique TCR beta nucleotide sequences was sequenced per donor, of which roughly 18% were non-productive. Overall study results and their limits: In both the original and validation cohorts, the classifier was reported to diagnose cytomegalovirus status with high specificity and sensitivity. According to the authors, the approach could potentially be generalized to other disease states and immunological phenotypes. Most CMV-associated TCR beta chains appeared to be HLA-restricted in a later analysis, and the HLA associations seemed to be driven largely by CMV exposure. Across donors, most TCR sequences were observed very rarely, whereas some public TCRs were present in many individuals. Presence/absence analyses assumed roughly uniform sequencing depth across donors, an assumption that may not hold. In the study, approximately 160 TCR beta chains were listed as associated with cytomegalovirus. Only TCR beta chains were sequenced in this cohort, and the absence of alpha or paired-chain data limited detectable features. Because HLA typing was missing for some donors at each locus, association tests included only the typed subset. A later genetic analysis associated a missense DCLRE1C variant with V-gene and J-gene trimming of TCR beta chains, and an independent cohort replicated the association. In a later analysis, the rate of TCR association differed among HLA loci, with DRB1 alleles having the most associated TCRs and HLA-C alleles having the fewest. A group of highly shared sequence variants was considered likely to be a technical artifact of the sequencing pipeline. Correlated functional status among segregating V segments might be attributable to linkage disequilibrium, but an unknown experimental factor could not be ruled out. In a later analysis, 15,000 to 20,000 TCR beta sequences were associated with specific HLA alleles at a false discovery rate of 0.05. An earlier analysis of approximately 500 of the donors showed that most TCR beta V segments appeared in productive rearrangements either about 90% or about 30% of the time, which broadly matched IMGT annotations. A later genetic analysis reported fewer N-insertions in productive TCRs among donors in an Asian-associated ancestry cluster than the roughly 650-donor mean. For the cohort, immune exposure information was limited to CMV serostatus. A later analysis reported that several top co-occurrence clusters appeared linked to parvovirus B19, influenza, CMV and Epstein-Barr virus. In a later analysis, HLA-associated TCR beta chains showed more clonal expansion and lower generation probabilities than non-associated chains that were equally common. A few of the identified cytomegalovirus-associated TCR beta chains were confirmed in vitro to be specific for cytomegalovirus antigens. When HLA alleles, especially DR and DQ, strongly co-occurred, attributing TCR associations to individual alleles was difficult. The earlier analysis of almost 600 of the donors excluded 15 to 20 rarely observed V segments, including chromosome 9 orphons, because counts were too low. The 87-base-pair reads could not distinguish some IMGT-functional V segments, including TRBV6-2 and TRBV6-3, so those segments were excluded. A further reported finding was that TCR beta sequences accurately predicted the HLA-A and HLA-B alleles for most subjects in the first cohort.

The library was made by the immunoSEQ multiplex PCR assay. For the multiplex PCR, a mixture combining 60 forward primers for TCR Vbeta segments and 13 reverse primers for TCR Jbeta segments was used. The CDR3 region of rearranged TCR beta genes was amplified from genomic DNA with a multiplex PCR assay. Amplified TCR beta libraries were sequenced as 87-base-pair reads on the Illumina HiSeq System. As for how the authors treated the data: Across the 670 or so repertoires, a later analysis counted 78 million or so unique TCR beta chains, around 10 million of which were shared by at least two donors. Raw reads were error-corrected and collapsed into unique sequences by a nearest-neighbor algorithm in which closely related sequences were merged to remove PCR and sequencing errors. V, D and J gene segments were assigned by aligning CDR3 sequences to IMGT reference sequences. For a sequence to be retained, a match of at least six nucleotides to both a V gene segment and a J gene segment was required. A rearrangement counted as productive if the CDR3 had no stop codons and remained in frame with V and J, and every other rearrangement counted as non-productive. Following IMGT convention, CDR3 was defined as the stretch from the second conserved V-encoded cysteine to the conserved J-encoded phenylalanine. The earlier analysis of about 590 of the donors excluded sequences that lacked an unambiguous match to a single V gene segment. An earlier analysis of under 750 of the donors called V segments functional above 56.7% productive rearrangements and segregating when the between-donor standard deviation exceeded 5%. A statistical classification framework was built for diagnosing cytomegalovirus status from the catalog of TCR beta chain sequences. In a later analysis, TCR nucleotide sequences were compared against IMGT/GENE-DB human TR gene sequences so that V and J genes could be assigned. Using the TCRdist pipeline, a later analysis assigned CDR3 sequences along with most-parsimonious VDJ recombination scenarios. In a later analysis, each TCR beta chain was defined by its CDR3 amino acid sequence together with its V-gene family, and reads lacking a unique V-gene family were excluded. As a way to deal with suspected cross-contamination and a sequencing artifact, a later analysis dropped under 600 nucleotide sequences that were highly shared and had low generation probability. In a later analysis, a clonal expansion index for each public chain was calculated from normalized within-repertoire ranks of inferred template counts. A later analysis computed generation probabilities with a VDJ recombination model fitted to out-of-frame rearrangements, and checked the results against IGoR. In a later analysis, TCR-TCR, TCR-HLA and TCR-CMV co-occurrence was scored with hypergeometric tests, and a repertoire-size bias correction was applied to TCR pairs. False discovery rates were estimated in a later analysis by permuting HLA or CMV assignments 20 times. In a later analysis, co-occurring TCRs were grouped with DBSCAN, and TCRdist sequence similarity was added when clustering was performed within HLA-allele-positive subsets. Repertoires with fewer than 30,000 or more than 120,000 public chains, plus five repertoires with anomalous nucleotide sharing, were excluded from co-occurrence clustering. TCRdb obtained this table from immuneACCESS and retained in-frame rearrangements with V and J assigned. These tables miss some clones; where compared with another copy, unresolved V genes account for less than half of the shortfall, and the remainder is unexplained. Clonal size and the V and J genes are those of that table, whereas D and trimming came from the DNA. Here the sample has 60,000 to 90,000 clones; roughly 67% occur a single time. 6% to 9.5% of the sample is in the top ten clones.

In total, about 650 healthy bone marrow donors made up the cohort. At the time of sampling, every cohort member was nominally healthy, though immune exposures that went unrecorded were likely present. The donor tested CMV seropositive, placing the donor among the 289 seropositive members of the cohort. Each donor provided a peripheral blood sample, and peripheral blood mononuclear cells were used for TCR beta sequencing. Genomic DNA was extracted from the blood cell samples with the Qiagen DNeasy Blood Extraction Kit. Worth noting for this clone: This clone's antigen is unknown. No much larger clone is present one base from it, and per-base qualities are unavailable.

CDR1 and CDR2, per the germline V gene, are SGHDN and FVKESK. From its cysteine to its phenylalanine, the CDR3 spans 18 amino acids. The retained sequence is limited to the CDR3, 54 bases, with the frame set at the first base. Germline trimming: 2 bases from V, 2 bases from J; junction bases outside gene matches: 11. The sequence was obtained from a man in his forties in good health and CMV-seropositive. The rearranged chain carries TRBV14 and TRBJ2-5, with TRBD2 matching 10 junction bases. What was sequenced was PBMCs. The encoded CDR3 is CASSQRLAGVPYQETQYF. The base sequence is TGTGCCAGCAGCCAACGCCTAGCGGGAGTCCCTTATCAAGAGACCCAGTACTTC.